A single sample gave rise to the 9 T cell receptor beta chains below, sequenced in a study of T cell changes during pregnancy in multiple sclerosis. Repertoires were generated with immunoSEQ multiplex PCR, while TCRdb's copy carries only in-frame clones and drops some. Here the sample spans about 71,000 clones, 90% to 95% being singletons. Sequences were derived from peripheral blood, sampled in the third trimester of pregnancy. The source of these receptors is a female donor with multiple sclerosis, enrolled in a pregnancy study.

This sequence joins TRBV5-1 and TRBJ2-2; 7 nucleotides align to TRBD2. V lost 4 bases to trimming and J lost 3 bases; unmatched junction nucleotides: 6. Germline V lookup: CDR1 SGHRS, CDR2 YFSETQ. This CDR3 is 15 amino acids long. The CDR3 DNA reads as TGCGCCAGCAGCGTGGTGGCGGGAGACACCGGGGAGCTGTTTTTT. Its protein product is CASSVVAGDTGELFF.

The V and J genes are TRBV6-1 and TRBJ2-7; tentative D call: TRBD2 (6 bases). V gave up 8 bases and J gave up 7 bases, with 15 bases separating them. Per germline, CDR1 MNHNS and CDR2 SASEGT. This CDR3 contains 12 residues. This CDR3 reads CASAAAGREQYF. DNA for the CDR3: TGTGCCAGCGCCGCGGCGGGAAGGGAGCAGTACTTC.

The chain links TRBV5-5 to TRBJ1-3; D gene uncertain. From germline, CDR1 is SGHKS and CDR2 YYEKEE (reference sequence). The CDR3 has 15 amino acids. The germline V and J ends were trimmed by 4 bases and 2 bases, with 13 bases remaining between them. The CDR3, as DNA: TGTGCCAGCAGCCCGTGGCAGCGGACTGGAAACACCATATATTTT. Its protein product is CASSPWQRTGNTIYF. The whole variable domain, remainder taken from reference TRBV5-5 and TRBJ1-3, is DAGVTQSPTHLIKTRGQQVTLRCSPISGHKSVSWYQQVLGQGPQFIFQYYEKEERGRGNFPDRFSARQFPNYSSELNVNALLLGDSALYLCASSPWQRTGNTIYFGEGSWLTVV.

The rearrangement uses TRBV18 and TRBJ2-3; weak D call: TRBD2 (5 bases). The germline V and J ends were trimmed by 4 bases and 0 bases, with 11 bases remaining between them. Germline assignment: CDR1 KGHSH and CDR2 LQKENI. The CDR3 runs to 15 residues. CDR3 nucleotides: TGTGCCAGCTCACAACAGACGGGGAGCACAGATACGCAGTATTTT. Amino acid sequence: CASSQQTGSTDTQYF.

The CDR3 DNA sequence: TGCGCCAGCAGCTCAAATAGCGGGAGGGCGTCAGATACGCAGTATTTT. This encodes CASSSNSGRASDTQYF. The chain links TRBV5-1 to TRBJ2-3; 11 positions match TRBD2. After removal of 3 bases from V and 4 bases from J, the junction contained 7 bases not matched to a gene. Germline CDR1 reads SGHRS; CDR2 reads YFSETQ. There are 16 residues in the CDR3.

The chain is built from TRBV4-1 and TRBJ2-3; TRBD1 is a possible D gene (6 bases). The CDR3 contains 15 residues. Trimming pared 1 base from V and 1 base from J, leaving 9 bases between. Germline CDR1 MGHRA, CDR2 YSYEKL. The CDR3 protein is CASSQGQEGTDTQYF. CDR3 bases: TGCGCCAGCAGCCAAGGACAGGAGGGCACAGATACGCAGTATTTT.

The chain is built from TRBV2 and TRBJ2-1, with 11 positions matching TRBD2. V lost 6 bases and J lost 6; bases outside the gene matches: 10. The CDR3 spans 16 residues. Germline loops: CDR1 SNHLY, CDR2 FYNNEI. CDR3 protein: CASREGTSGGFNEQFF. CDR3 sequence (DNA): TGTGCCAGCAGGGAGGGGACTAGCGGAGGGTTCAATGAGCAGTTCTTC.

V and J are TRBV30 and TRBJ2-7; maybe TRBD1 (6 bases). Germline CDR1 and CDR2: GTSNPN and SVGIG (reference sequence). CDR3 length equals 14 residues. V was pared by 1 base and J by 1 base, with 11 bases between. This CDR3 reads CAWSAQQGSYEQYF. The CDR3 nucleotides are TGTGCCTGGAGTGCCCAACAGGGATCCTACGAGCAGTACTTC.

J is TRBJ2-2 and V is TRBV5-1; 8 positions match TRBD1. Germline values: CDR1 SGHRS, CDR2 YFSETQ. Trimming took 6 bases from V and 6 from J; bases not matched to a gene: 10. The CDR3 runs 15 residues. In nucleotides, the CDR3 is TGCGCCAGCACCCTTCTTGACAGGGGTCCCGGGGAGCTGTTTTTT. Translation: CASTLLDRGPGELFF.